This T cell receptor beta chain was obtained from a study of T cell repertoires in ileal Crohn's disease. CDR1 is MNHEY and CDR2 is SVGAGI in the germline V gene. The ends lost 6 bases at V and 8 bases at J; junction bases unmatched: 11. The CDR3 is made up of 14 amino acids. Eligibility required adulthood, ileal or ileocolonic Crohn's disease and indicated ileocolonic resection. Study-wide findings and caveats: Compared with non-smokers, active smokers at surgery showed more clonal expansions. Sorted CD8 T cells held more high-frequency clones than CD4.

Assay used: immunoSEQ multiplex PCR; TCRdb lists only in-frame clones, some missing. The sample lists several thousand clones; 75% to 85% were seen once. Details on this clone: Its matching antigen is unknown.

V is TRBV6-5 and J is TRBJ1-2, with 8 bases identical to TRBD1. What was sequenced was ileal tissue. This sequence originates from an adult with Crohn's disease. The chain's CDR3 is CASSSLDRVDGYTF. CDR3 nucleotides: TGTGCCAGCAGCAGCCTGGACAGGGTTGACGGCTACACCTTC.